This entry lists 21 T cell receptor beta chains sequenced from one sample in a study of shared clonotypes between healthy human individuals. TCRdb's copy holds only in-frame clones and misses some; the assay was immunoSEQ multiplex PCR. The sample yields 2,100,000 or so clones, under 97% seen once. The sample taken for sequencing was naive CD4+ T cells sorted from blood. Regarding subset: CD45RA+ positively selected. These receptor sequences come from a man aged 18 to 29 in good health.

In this sample, this clone turned up once. This CDR3 is also generated by other DNA sequences in the sample. The V gene is TRBV7-9, the J gene TRBJ2-3; no clear D gene. Germline-derived CDR1 and CDR2 are SEHNR and FQNEAQ (reference sequence). The CDR3 has 10 amino acids. The V gene lost 6 bases and the J gene lost 3 bases, with 1 base spanning the gap. CDR3 in DNA: TGTGCCAGCAGTACAGATACGCAGTATTTT. The encoded protein is CASSTDTQYF.

This chain links TRBV30 with TRBJ1-4, with 10 bases lining up with TRBD1. The germline V gene encodes CDR1 GTSNPN and CDR2 SVGIG (reference sequence). CDR3 length: 13 amino acids. The trim removed 8 bases at V and 8 bases at J, leaving 8 bases unmatched. The chain's CDR3 is CAGKGTGEEKLFF. CDR3 DNA sequence: TGTGCCGGCAAAGGGACAGGGGAAGAAAAACTGTTTTTT.

This clone showed up just a few times. The V gene is TRBV19, the J gene TRBJ1-4; the D is unclear. This CDR3 spans 16 amino acids. Germline V lookup: CDR1 LNHDA, CDR2 SQIVND (reference sequence). The V end lost 6 bases, the J end lost 7 bases, and 21 bases lay between the germline ends. The chain's CDR3 is CASSTRFPGGLEKLFF. In DNA form, the CDR3 reads TGTGCCAGTAGCACGAGATTCCCGGGCGGTCTTGAAAAACTGTTTTTT.

The V gene is TRBV7-9, the J gene TRBJ1-2; weak D call: TRBD1 (5 bases). The germline V and J ends were trimmed by 5 bases and 7 bases, with 14 bases remaining between them. CDR3 length: 13 amino acids. CDR1 is SEHNR, CDR2 FQNEAQ, per germline (reference sequence). Here the CDR3 DNA reads TGTGCCAGCAGCCCCGGGGCGGGTATTGGCTACACCTTC. It yields the protein CASSPGAGIGYTF.

The genes are TRBV7-8 and TRBJ2-6, with D uncertain. The CDR3 loop spans 18 amino acids. CDR1 SGHVS and CDR2 FQNEAQ come from the germline V gene. Trimming stripped 5 bases from V and 0 bases from J, with 17 bases between. Written as DNA, the CDR3 is TGTGCCAGCAGCACTTCCCGTCGTACCCTCTCTGGGGCCAACGTCCTGACTTTC. It encodes CASSTSRRTLSGANVLTF.

The genes are TRBV5-1 and TRBJ2-7, with TRBD1 identical over 7 bases. The CDR3 has 14 residues. With 0 bases clipped from V and 5 bases from J, the junction kept 5 bases outside the gene matches. CDR1 is SGHRS and CDR2 is YFSETQ in the germline V gene. This chain's CDR3 is CASSLENRGNEQYF. In DNA, the CDR3 is TGCGCCAGCAGCTTGGAAAACAGGGGCAACGAGCAGTACTTC.

This rearrangement joins TRBV11-3 to TRBJ2-1; 8 positions match TRBD2. The germline gives CDR1 SGHNT, CDR2 YENEEA. This CDR3 is 16 amino acids long. V lost 2 bases to trimming and J lost 7 bases; unmatched junction nucleotides: 10. In DNA form, the CDR3 reads TGTGCCAGCAGCTTATTTACGGCGGGAGGTAATAATGAGCAGTTCTTC. Residues: CASSLFTAGGNNEQFF.

This rearrangement joins TRBV2 to TRBJ2-7; 8 bases are shared with TRBD1. CDR3 size: 15 residues. The germline V gene encodes CDR1 SNHLY and CDR2 FYNNEI. V lost 6 bases, J lost 3 bases, and 10 bases stayed unmatched. This chain's CDR3 is CASRVMTGANYEQYF. The CDR3 DNA follows: TGTGCCAGCAGGGTAATGACAGGGGCTAACTACGAGCAGTACTTC.

This clone has just one count. This chain connects TRBV7-9 to TRBJ1-6, with D uncertain. This CDR3 is built from 15 residues. Per germline, CDR1 SEHNR and CDR2 FQNEAQ (reference sequence). The V end lost 5 bases, the J end lost 0 bases, and 8 bases lay between the germline ends. This chain's CDR3 is CASSRASSYNSPLHF. The CDR3 DNA reads as TGTGCCAGCAGCCGGGCCAGCTCCTATAATTCACCCCTCCACTTT.

This sequence joins TRBV5-6 and TRBJ2-1; D remains ambiguous. This CDR3 has 14 amino acids. Deletions cut 4 bases from V and 4 bases from J, with 12 bases between. The germline V gene has CDR1 SGHDT and CDR2 YYEEEE. The chain's CDR3 is CASSGRLLYNEQFF. CDR3 DNA: TGTGCCAGCAGCGGCCGGCTCCTTTACAATGAGCAGTTCTTC. Full variable domain (remainder filled in from reference TRBV5-6 and TRBJ2-1): DAGVTQSPTHLIKTRGQQVTLRCSPKSGHDTVSWYQQALGQGPQFIFQYYEEEERQRGNFPDRFSGHQFPNYSSELNVNALLLGDSALYLCASSGRLLYNEQFFGPGTRLTVL.

This sequence joins TRBV6-5 and TRBJ2-3, with 12 bases that match TRBD2. Trimming at V came to 4 bases and at J to 4 bases, leaving 6 bases not matched to a gene. Per germline, CDR1 MNHEY and CDR2 SVGAGI. The CDR3 has 16 residues. CDR3 coding DNA: TGTGCCAGCAGTTCTCTAGCGGGGGGGCCCTCAGATACGCAGTATTTT. Protein: CASSSLAGGPSDTQYF.

The rearrangement uses TRBV27 and TRBJ1-5; 7 positions match TRBD1. There are 16 residues in the CDR3. Trimming took 3 bases from V and 0 from J; bases not matched to a gene: 5. The germline CDR1 and CDR2 sequences are MNHEY and SMNVEV (reference sequence). Here the CDR3 DNA reads TGTGCCAGCAGTTTCACCGGGACAGATAGCAATCAGCCCCAGCATTTT. Its translation is CASSFTGTDSNQPQHF.

The V gene is TRBV7-9, the J gene TRBJ2-3, with TRBD2 identical over 10 bases. Germline assignment: CDR1 SEHNR and CDR2 FQNEAQ (reference sequence). J was trimmed by 4 bases and V by 2 bases; bases with no gene match: 6. The CDR3 totals 16 residues. The CDR3 bases are TGTGCCAGCAGCTTAACTAGCGGGGCCGGGTCAGATACGCAGTATTTT. Its translation is CASSLTSGAGSDTQYF.

Note on this clone: Other DNA sequences in the same sample also yield this CDR3. The chain uses TRBV2 and TRBJ2-5, with TRBD1 identical over 9 bases. The trim removed 6 bases at V and 5 bases at J, leaving 4 bases unmatched. This CDR3 is built from 13 residues. From germline, CDR1 is SNHLY and CDR2 FYNNEI. The CDR3 nucleotides read TGTGCCAGCAGCCGGGACAGGGACGAGACCCAGTACTTC. Protein: CASSRDRDETQYF.

This clone has just one count. V is TRBV6-5 and J is TRBJ2-7; D unresolved. CDR1 and CDR2 from the germline V gene are MNHEY and SVGAGI. V was shortened by 2 bases and J by 2 bases, with 10 bases between the two germline ends. This CDR3 has 14 residues. This CDR3 is CASSYRFGAYEQYF. The CDR3 DNA reads as TGTGCCAGCAGTTACCGGTTTGGAGCCTACGAGCAGTACTTC.

The V gene is TRBV5-4, the J gene TRBJ2-7; D is ambiguous. Trimming left V 2 bases short and J 1 base short, with 10 bases between. Germline loops: CDR1 SGHNT, CDR2 YYREEE (reference sequence). CDR3 length: 14 amino acids. CDR3: CASSLRTDSYEQYF. DNA of the CDR3: TGTGCCAGCAGCTTACGGACGGATTCCTACGAGCAGTACTTC.

This clone appeared a single time. The same CDR3 can be traced to other DNA sequences in this sample. The V gene is TRBV9, the J gene TRBJ2-7, with D possibly called TRBD1 or TRBD2 (6 bases each). The length of the CDR3 is 13 residues. The germline gives CDR1 SGDLS, CDR2 YYNGEE. Trimming removed 0 bases at V and 6 bases at J, with 10 bases between. The CDR3 loop is CASSVGGGREQYF. The CDR3 DNA follows: TGTGCCAGCAGCGTAGGAGGGGGGCGCGAGCAGTACTTC. The variable domain in full, with the rest retrieved from reference TRBV9 and TRBJ2-7, is DSGVTQTPKHLITATGQRVTLRCSPRSGDLSVYWYQQSLDQGLQFLIQYYNGEERAKGNILERFSAQQFPDLHSELNLSSLELGDSALYFCASSVGGGREQYFGPGTRLTVT.

This clone appeared a single time. J is TRBJ2-2 and V is TRBV27; 12 bases fit TRBD2. J lost 8 bases, V lost 6 bases, and 7 bases had no gene match. This CDR3 spans 15 amino acids. Germline CDR1 and CDR2: MNHEY and SMNVEV (reference sequence). The CDR3 sequence: CASRRTSGTAGELFF. DNA for the CDR3: TGTGCCAGCAGACGGACTAGCGGGACCGCAGGGGAGCTGTTTTTT.

Of note for this clone: Other DNA variants within this sample encode the same CDR3. V usage is TRBV14 and J usage is TRBJ2-7; 9 bases align to TRBD1. The CDR3 consists of 15 residues. Germline V gene sequence: CDR1 SGHDN, CDR2 FVKESK. V trimming: 3 bases; J trimming: 2 bases; junction bases outside the gene matches: 5. The CDR3 spells CASSQDRGRAYEQYF. In nucleotides, the CDR3 is TGTGCCAGCAGCCAGGACAGGGGAAGGGCCTACGAGCAGTACTTC.

Comment on this clone: This sample also contains other DNA sequences that code for the same CDR3. V gene TRBV5-1 combines with J gene TRBJ2-5; TRBD2 aligns across 10 bases. Germline V gene lookup returns CDR1 SGHRS and CDR2 YFSETQ. Trimming cost V 2 bases and J 5 bases; bases outside gene matches: 9. The CDR3 totals 16 residues. The CDR3 protein is CASSLRLAGVGETQYF. In DNA form, the CDR3 reads TGCGCCAGCAGCTTACGCCTAGCGGGAGTTGGGGAGACCCAGTACTTC.

The rearrangement uses TRBV28 and TRBJ2-5; 7 positions agree with TRBD2. With 4 bases clipped from V and 5 bases from J, the junction kept 13 bases outside the gene matches. Looked up from germline, CDR1 is MDHEN and CDR2 is SYDVKM. The CDR3 spans 16 residues. The CDR3 sequence: CASSSSGRGVVETQYF. In nucleotides, the CDR3 is TGTGCCAGCAGTTCCTCGGGGAGGGGAGTTGTGGAGACCCAGTACTTC.